This TCR beta chain stems from a study of blood T cell repertoires in COVID-19. Looking at the study overall: Samples of COVID-19 (acute and convalescent) were obtained from the United States, Italy and Spain. The cDNA or gDNA used as material had been derived from T cells, B-cell-depleted T cells, or PBMCs.

Original analysis: From reference gene primer amplification, estimates of nucleated cell counts were derived. Method: immunoSEQ multiplex PCR; TCRdb's copy keeps in-frame clones and lacks some. The V and J calls and clone size come from that table; D and trimming were worked out from the DNA. The profile shows tens of thousands of clones, 83% of them singletons. The sequence derives from a man under 40 with COVID-19, enrolled during active disease. The specimen was peripheral blood.

The CDR3 spells CASSADRVNSPLHF. The CDR3 DNA reads as TGTGCCAGCAGTGCCGACAGGGTCAATTCACCCCTCCACTTT. V usage is TRBV25-1 and J usage is TRBJ1-6; 7 positions agree with TRBD1. The germline V gene encodes CDR1 MGHDK and CDR2 SYGVNS. The CDR3 consists of 14 residues. V trimming: 4 bases; J trimming: 7 bases; junction bases outside the gene matches: 4.